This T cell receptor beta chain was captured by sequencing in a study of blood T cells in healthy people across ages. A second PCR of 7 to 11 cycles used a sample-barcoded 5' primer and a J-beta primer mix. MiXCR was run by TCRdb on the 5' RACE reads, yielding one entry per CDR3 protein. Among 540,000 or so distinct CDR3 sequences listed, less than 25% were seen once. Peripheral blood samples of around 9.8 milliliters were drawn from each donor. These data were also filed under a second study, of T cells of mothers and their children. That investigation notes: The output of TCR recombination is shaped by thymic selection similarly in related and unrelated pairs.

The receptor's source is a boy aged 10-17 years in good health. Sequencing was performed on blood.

The CDR3 spells CASRVSGGPYNEQFF. DNA for the CDR3: TGTGCCAGCAGGGTTAGCGGGGGCCCGTACAATGAGCAGTTCTTC. The chain has TRBV2 and TRBJ2-1, with 9 bases matching TRBD2. Germline CDR1 SNHLY, CDR2 FYNNEI. The CDR3 consists of 15 residues. J gave up 4 bases and V 6 bases, and 7 bases lay outside the gene matches. Filled out from reference TRBV2 and TRBJ2-1, the complete variable domain reads EPEVTQTPSHQVTQMGQEVILRCVPISNHLYFYWYRQILGQKVEFLVSFYNNEISEKSEIFDDQFSVERPDGSNFTLKIRSTKLEDSAMYFCASRVSGGPYNEQFFGPGTRLTVL.